This passage covers 20 T cell receptor beta chains from one sample sequenced in a study of blood T cell repertoires in COVID-19. Assay used: immunoSEQ multiplex PCR; TCRdb lists only in-frame clones, some missing. Counted here are around 190,000 clones, about nine tenths occurring once; the ten biggest clones make up about 1%. The specimen sequenced was peripheral blood. These receptors came from a man under 40 with acute or convalescent COVID-19.

This clone was detected once. The chain joins TRBV7-3 to TRBJ2-3; D gene uncertain. The length of the CDR3 is 13 residues. The germline CDR1 and CDR2 sequences are SGHTA and FQGTGA. The V gene lost 0 bases and the J gene lost 4 bases, with 5 bases spanning the gap. Written as DNA, the CDR3 is TGTGCCAGCAGCTTAACCGGAGCAGATACGCAGTATTTT. This codes for CASSLTGADTQYF.

The rearrangement uses TRBV5-8 and TRBJ1-1, with D tentatively TRBD1 (5 bases). The CDR3 spans 13 residues. V was pared by 5 bases and J by 1 base, with 9 bases between. The V gene's germline CDR1 is SGHTS and CDR2 YDEGEE. This CDR3 is CASRKTENTEAFF. The CDR3 region has the DNA TGTGCCAGCAGAAAGACAGAGAACACTGAAGCTTTCTTT.

V is TRBV7-9 and J is TRBJ1-4; no firm D call. V was pared by 1 base and J by 8 bases, with 11 bases between. The CDR3 loop spans 14 amino acids. Germline V gene sequence: CDR1 SEHNR, CDR2 FQNEAQ (reference sequence). CDR3 protein: CASSLVGGGEKLFF. CDR3 bases: TGTGCCAGCAGCTTAGTCGGAGGTGGCGAAAAACTGTTTTTT.

This clone is a singleton in its sample. V is TRBV5-6 and J is TRBJ1-6; 9 bases agree with TRBD1. The junction had 8 bases not matched to a gene; V was cut back by 6 bases and J by 10 bases. This CDR3 comprises 14 residues. Germline lookup yields CDR1 SGHDT and CDR2 YYEEEE. The CDR3 DNA reads TGTGCCAGCAACAACAGGGGGCCGGGATCACCCCTCCACTTT. Protein sequence: CASNNRGPGSPLHF.

Comment on this clone: Other DNA variants within this sample encode the same CDR3. The chain recombines TRBV11-2 with TRBJ2-7; TRBD1 matches 9 bases. This CDR3 has 14 residues. Germline values: CDR1 SGHAT, CDR2 FQNNGV. Trimming took 5 bases from V and 4 from J; bases not matched to a gene: 6. The CDR3 DNA reads TGTGCCAGCAGCCCTTCGACAGGGGGATACGAGCAGTACTTC. It translates to CASSPSTGGYEQYF. The full variable domain, with the rest looked up from reference TRBV11-2 and TRBJ2-7, is EAGVAQSPRYKIIEKRQSVAFWCNPISGHATLYWYQQILGQGPKLLIQFQNNGVVDDSQLPKDRFSAERLKGVDSTLKIQPAKLEDSAVYLCASSPSTGGYEQYFGPGTRLTVT.

V and J are TRBV4-1 and TRBJ2-1; 10 bases agree with TRBD1. Germline V gene lookup returns CDR1 MGHRA and CDR2 YSYEKL. V shed 1 base, J shed 16 bases, and the junction held 4 bases outside the gene matches. The CDR3 has 12 residues. CDR3 amino acids: CASSQGDRGQFF. The CDR3 DNA sequence: TGCGCCAGCAGCCAAGGCGACAGGGGGCAATTCTTC.

The chain joins TRBV7-2 to TRBJ1-1, with D possibly being TRBD1 (5 bases). The germline V and J ends were trimmed by 2 bases and 4 bases, with 8 bases remaining between them. The CDR3 is 13 amino acids. CDR1 is SGHTA, CDR2 FQGNSA, per germline. For the CDR3, the DNA is TGTGCCAGCAGCTTACGGGGACTCACTGAAGCTTTCTTT. Translating it yields CASSLRGLTEAFF.

The chain joins TRBV5-6 to TRBJ2-1; 9 bases fit TRBD2. After removal of 2 bases from V and 6 bases from J, the junction contained 9 bases not matched to a gene. This CDR3 spans 16 amino acids. From germline, CDR1 is SGHDT and CDR2 YYEEEE. The DNA of the CDR3 is TGTGCCAGCAGCTTACGAGGTGTAGCGGGAGCCAATGAGCAGTTCTTC. This sequence encodes CASSLRGVAGANEQFF.

V and J are TRBV19 and TRBJ1-2, with unresolved D. The germline gives CDR1 LNHDA, CDR2 SQIVND (reference sequence). This CDR3 region has 11 residues. The V and J ends lost 8 bases and 8 bases respectively, with 12 bases between them. CDR3 sequence reads: CASRALEGYTF. The CDR3, as DNA: TGTGCCAGTCGAGCGTTGGAGGGCTACACCTTC.

The rearrangement uses TRBV3-1 (or the pseudogene TRBV3-2) and TRBJ2-7; 9 positions agree with TRBD1. V shed 6 bases, J shed 5 bases, and the junction held 11 bases outside the gene matches. The germline V gene encodes CDR1 LGHDT and CDR2 YNNKEL (reference sequence). This CDR3 has 15 amino acids. CDR3 nucleotide sequence: TGTGCCAGCAGGAAGACCGGGACAGGGTCGGACGAGCAGTACTTC. Amino acid sequence: CASRKTGTGSDEQYF.

The V call is TRBV9, the J call TRBJ2-1; 11 nucleotides match TRBD2. V lost 4 bases, J lost 8 bases, and 14 bases stayed unmatched. The length of the CDR3 is 17 residues. The V gene's germline CDR1 is SGDLS and CDR2 YYNGEE. The CDR3 DNA follows: TGTGCCAGCAGCACGTTCCTCGGACTAGCGGGTTTGGATGAGCAGTTCTTC. It translates to CASSTFLGLAGLDEQFF.

The CDR3 sequence is CASSAASSSYNEQFF. The CDR3 nucleotides are TGTGCCAGCAGCGCGGCCTCGAGCTCCTACAATGAGCAGTTCTTC. The V gene is TRBV7-9, the J gene TRBJ2-1; D gene ambiguous. This CDR3 has 15 amino acids. Per the germline V gene, CDR1 is SEHNR and CDR2 is FQNEAQ (reference sequence). V was cut by 5 bases and J by 0 bases, with 11 bases left in between.

The J gene is TRBJ2-3, the V gene TRBV6-5, with 10 bases identical to TRBD2. V was clipped by 6 bases and J by 4 bases; unmatched bases: 4. Germline CDR1 is MNHEY and CDR2 is SVGAGI. The CDR3 runs 14 residues. The CDR3 loop reads CASSRAGGSDTQYF. DNA for the CDR3: TGTGCCAGCAGCCGAGCGGGAGGGTCAGATACGCAGTATTTT.

This clone has only a few counts. This chain joins TRBV11-2 and TRBJ1-1; perhaps TRBD1 as D (6 bases). There are 13 residues in the CDR3. The germline gives CDR1 SGHAT, CDR2 FQNNGV. The ends were cut back, 4 bases at V and 6 bases at J, with 12 bases in the middle. The CDR3 nucleotides read TGTGCCAGCAGCTCGACCCCAGGGGCTGAAGCTTTCTTT. Translated, it gives CASSSTPGAEAFF.

This clone was counted a few times. V is TRBV5-8 and J is TRBJ1-4, with 7 bases fitting TRBD1. The J segment lost 7 bases and the V segment lost 4 bases, leaving 19 bases of the junction unmatched. CDR1 SGHTS and CDR2 YDEGEE come from the germline V gene. CDR3 length: 18 amino acids. DNA for the CDR3: TGTGCCAGCAGCCTCGGACGTGGATTGCGGACAGGTTTTGAAAAACTGTTTTTT. It yields the protein CASSLGRGLRTGFEKLFF.

The genes are TRBV10-3 and TRBJ1-6, with D maybe TRBD1 (5 bases). Germline lookup yields CDR1 ENHRY and CDR2 SYGVKD. Trimming left V 7 bases short and J 5 bases short, with 15 bases between. CDR3 length equals 15 residues. The CDR3 DNA reads TGTGCCATCAATCAGGGCTCGGGCAATAATTCACCCCTCCACTTT. It encodes CAINQGSGNNSPLHF.

The rearrangement uses TRBV30 and TRBJ1-3; maybe TRBD1 (5 bases). Germline CDR1 GTSNPN, CDR2 SVGIG (reference sequence). V was shortened by 2 bases and J by 3 bases, with 11 bases between the two germline ends. The CDR3 extends over 14 amino acids. CDR3 sequence (DNA): TGTGCCTGGAGTACAGGCATTTATGGAAACACCATATATTTT. This codes for CAWSTGIYGNTIYF.

This sequence joins TRBV19 and TRBJ2-2; 8 nucleotides align to TRBD1. Losses at the gene ends were 4 bases for V and 2 bases for J; bases not matched to a gene: 6. Germline lookup yields CDR1 LNHDA and CDR2 SQIVND (reference sequence). The CDR3 sequence is 16 residues long. CDR3 DNA sequence: TGTGCCAGTAGTACTCCCGGACAGGGCAACACCGGGGAGCTGTTTTTT. Translated, it gives CASSTPGQGNTGELFF.

This clone has a single count. The chain is built from TRBV18 and TRBJ2-7; 8 bases align to TRBD1. CDR1 KGHSH and CDR2 LQKENI come from the germline V gene. The CDR3 has 14 residues. V was pared by 5 bases and J by 3 bases, with 6 bases of the junction left unmatched. The CDR3 here is CASSSGTGIYEQYF. The CDR3 DNA reads TGTGCCAGCTCATCGGGGACAGGCATCTACGAGCAGTACTTC.

The chain uses TRBV29-1 and TRBJ2-2, with a weak D call TRBD1 (5 bases). CDR3 length equals 12 residues. Deletions cut 4 bases from V and 5 bases from J, with 8 bases between. Germline CDR1 SQVTM, CDR2 ANQGSEA. CDR3 nucleotide sequence: TGCAGCGTTGTCAGGGTTACCGGGGAGCTGTTTTTT. Its protein product is CSVVRVTGELFF.